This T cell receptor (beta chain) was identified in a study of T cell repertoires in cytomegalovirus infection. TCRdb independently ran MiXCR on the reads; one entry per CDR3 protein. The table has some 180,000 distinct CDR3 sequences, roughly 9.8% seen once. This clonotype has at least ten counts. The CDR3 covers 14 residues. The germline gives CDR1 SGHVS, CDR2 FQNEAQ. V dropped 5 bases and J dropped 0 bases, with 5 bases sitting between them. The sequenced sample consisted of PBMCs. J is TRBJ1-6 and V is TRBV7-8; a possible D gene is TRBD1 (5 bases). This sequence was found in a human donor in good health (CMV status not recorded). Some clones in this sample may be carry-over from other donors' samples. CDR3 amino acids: CASSDSSYNSPLHF. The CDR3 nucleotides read TGTGCCAGCAGCGACAGCTCCTATAATTCACCCCTCCACTTT.